Following are 9 T cell receptor beta chains from one sample sequenced in a study of shared clonotypes between healthy human individuals. The protocol was immunoSEQ multiplex PCR, while the TCRdb copy is restricted to in-frame clones and leaves out a portion. The sample includes under 850,000 clones, 55% to 75% of them seen just once. Sample: memory CD4+ T cells sorted from blood. Subset noted: CD45RA-negative fraction. The receptors were gathered from a woman aged 25 to 39 in good health.

The V and J genes are TRBV15 and TRBJ2-2; 8 bases align to TRBD2. Germline CDR1 LNHNV, CDR2 YYDKDF (reference sequence). V was clipped by 4 bases and J by 2 bases; unmatched bases: 9. The CDR3 length is 17 residues. CDR3 sequence (DNA): TGTGCCACCAGCACCCTCCCTAGCGGGCTTAACACCGGGGAGCTGTTTTTT. This gives the protein CATSTLPSGLNTGELFF.

CDR3 residues: CASSLRTGGLNYGYTF. The CDR3 DNA is TGTGCCAGCAGCTTAAGGACAGGGGGTCTTAACTATGGCTACACCTTC. The J gene is TRBJ1-2, the V gene TRBV7-2; TRBD1 matches at 10 bases. CDR1 and CDR2 (germline): SGHTA, FQGNSA. Trimming cost V 2 bases and J 1 base; bases outside gene matches: 4. The CDR3 covers 16 residues.

The chain combines TRBV11-3 with TRBJ1-4; tentative D call: TRBD1 (5 bases). The V and J ends lost 4 bases and 2 bases respectively, with 23 bases between them. CDR3 length: 19 residues. Germline V gene data show CDR1 as SGHNT and CDR2 as YENEEA. CDR3 DNA sequence: TGTGCCAGCAGCTCCCCGGGGGGAGTAACTATAGGCACTAATGAAAAACTGTTTTTT. Translating gives CASSSPGGVTIGTNEKLFF.

The V call is TRBV18, the J call TRBJ2-1; 9 bases align to TRBD2. The germline V gene has CDR1 KGHSH and CDR2 LQKENI. V lost 6 bases to trimming and J lost 5 bases; unmatched junction nucleotides: 8. This CDR3 comprises 15 residues. CDR3 sequence reads: CASSRSSGTDNEQFF. In nucleotides, the CDR3 is TGTGCCAGCTCCCGCTCTAGCGGGACCGACAATGAGCAGTTCTTC. The full variable domain, completed using reference TRBV18 and TRBJ2-1, is NAGVMQNPRHLVRRRGQEARLRCSPMKGHSHVYWYRQLPEEGLKFMVYLQKENIIDESGMPKERFSAEFPKEGPSILRIQQVVRGDSAAYFCASSRSSGTDNEQFFGPGTRLTVL.

V is TRBV5-1 and J is TRBJ2-7, with unresolved D. Germline CDR1 and CDR2: SGHRS and YFSETQ. This CDR3 has 15 amino acids. The V and J ends lost 4 bases and 0 bases respectively, with 14 bases between them. CDR3 sequence (DNA): TGCGCCAGCAGCCCCGGGCGTATAAGCTCCTACGAGCAGTACTTC. It codes for CASSPGRISSYEQYF.

V is TRBV7-8 and J is TRBJ2-3, with 8 nucleotides matching TRBD2. Looked up from germline, CDR1 is SGHVS and CDR2 is FQNEAQ. The V segment lost 1 base and the J segment 9 bases; nucleotides outside the gene matches: 9. The CDR3 is made up of 15 amino acids. The CDR3 DNA sequence: TGTGCCAGCAGCTTAGTTGGTTCTAGCGGGTCCACGCAGTATTTT. Translation gives CASSLVGSSGSTQYF.

This clone was seen more than once but under ten times. The V call is TRBV6-1, the J call TRBJ1-1; 8 bases are a match to TRBD1. The V segment lost 8 bases and the J segment 4 bases; nucleotides outside the gene matches: 9. The CDR3 totals 14 residues. Germline CDR1 is MNHNS and CDR2 is SASEGT. The CDR3 is CASGETGAVTEAFF. The CDR3 DNA reads as TGTGCCAGCGGGGAGACAGGGGCGGTCACTGAAGCTTTCTTT.

Comment on this clone: Other DNA sequences in the same sample also yield this CDR3. The gene calls are TRBV20-1 and TRBJ1-2; D possibly corresponds to TRBD1 (5 bases). The CDR3 consists of 11 residues. The germline CDR1 and CDR2 sequences are DFQATT and SNEGSKA (reference sequence). The V gene lost 6 bases and the J gene lost 5 bases, with 10 bases spanning the gap. This CDR3 is CSATGGYGYTF. CDR3 nucleotides: TGCAGTGCCACCGGGGGGTATGGCTACACCTTC.

Only a few counts were recorded for this clone. V usage is TRBV2 and J usage is TRBJ1-1, with a weak D call TRBD1 (6 bases). Germline CDR1 and CDR2: SNHLY and FYNNEI. With 6 bases removed from V and 6 bases from J, the gap between germline ends came to 14 bases. The CDR3 loop spans 13 amino acids. The CDR3 DNA reads as TGTGCCAGCAGGGCAAACAGGGTTCCTGAAGCTTTCTTT. As protein: CASRANRVPEAFF.